This is a list of T cell receptor beta chains from one sample in a study of OX40 agonist ivuxolimab in advanced cancers. Sequencing was performed with immunoSEQ multiplex PCR; in TCRdb, only in-frame clones are kept and a portion is missing. The table includes roughly 70,000 clones, about nine tenths detected once. The input for sequencing was CD4+ or CD8+ T cells sorted from blood, taken in a trial of the OX40 agonist ivuxolimab. These receptors originate from an adult with an advanced solid tumor such as melanoma, head and neck, liver or kidney cancer. Both conserved end residues are part of each CDR3. The order of the fields is D gene, clone size, V gene, J gene, CDR3 protein, CDR3 DNA. The D gene is left open where the match is weak. Clone size, where shown, is once, few, many, or a class for clones that have expanded.

>.|.|TRBV7-6|TRBJ2-3
CASSLEGENDSTDTQYF
TGTGCCAGCAGCTTAGAAGGAGAAAACGACAGCACAGATACGCAGTATTTT
>.|.|TRBV9|TRBJ2-5
CASSVDQFETQYF
TGTGCCAGCAGCGTAGATCAATTCGAGACCCAGTACTTC
>.|.|TRBV30|TRBJ1-2
CAWSRVGHGYTF
TGTGCCTGGAGTCGAGTGGGTCATGGCTACACCTTC
>.|.|TRBV6-6|TRBJ2-2
CASSYPTGELFF
TGTGCCAGCAGTTACCCTACCGGGGAGCTGTTTTTT
>.|.|TRBV19|TRBJ1-5
CASSMVSGNQPQHF
TGTGCCAGTAGTATGGTGAGCGGTAATCAGCCCCAGCATTTT
>.|.|TRBV27|TRBJ2-7
CASSLAGASSYEQYF
TGTGCCAGCAGTCTCGCCGGGGCCTCCTCCTACGAGCAGTACTTC
>.|.|TRBV19|TRBJ2-3
CASSLGPTFTDTQYF
TGTGCCAGTAGTTTAGGTCCAACTTTCACAGATACGCAGTATTTT
>.|.|TRBV6-6|TRBJ2-7
CASSSSGSYEQYF
TGTGCCAGCAGCTCGTCGGGTTCCTACGAGCAGTACTTC
>.|.|TRBV13|TRBJ2-3
CASSLERTDTQYF
TGTGCCAGCAGCTTAGAACGCACAGATACGCAGTATTTT
>.|few|TRBV7-6|TRBJ1-5
CASSLALDQPQHF
TGTGCCAGCAGCTTAGCCCTAGATCAGCCCCAGCATTTT